This T cell receptor (beta chain) originates from a study of blood T cell repertoires in COVID-19. The wider study: Donors in the United States, Italy and Spain gave samples during acute or convalescent COVID-19. The cDNA or gDNA used as material had been derived from T cells, B-cell-depleted T cells, or PBMCs.

Per the original methods: Amplification of reference gene primers provided the estimated nucleated cell counts. Measured with immunoSEQ multiplex PCR; TCRdb has only the in-frame clones, and not every one. V, J and clone size reflect that table, while D and trimming were determined from the DNA. The sample shows some 120,000 clones, roughly 90% of them seen only once. The V and J ends lost 5 bases and 2 bases, in that order; junction bases with no gene match: 5. Germline CDR1 reads SGHVS; CDR2 reads FQNEAQ. The CDR3 extends over 16 amino acids. The V call is TRBV7-8, the J call TRBJ2-3; 12 positions match TRBD2. This clonotype was obtained from a man aged 45-65 years with active COVID-19. The sequencing sample was made of peripheral blood. The CDR3 nucleotides are TGTGCCAGCAGCCCCCTAGCGGGAGGGCACACAGATACGCAGTATTTT. It encodes CASSPLAGGHTDTQYF.